A single sample gave rise to the 16 T cell receptor beta chains below, sequenced in a study of CD8+ T cells in alopecia areata. Following RNA extraction, reverse transcription yielded cDNA that acted as the sequencing template. This table comes from immunoSEQ multiplex PCR, and its TCRdb copy is limited to in-frame clones, with some not included. The data contain 150,000 to 200,000 clones, roughly 50% of them singletons. Treatment given: oral pan-JAK inhibitor, 5-10 mg twice daily. The source material was CD8+ T cells sorted from blood, sampled at week 24, from a patient treated with tofacitinib. The origin of the receptors is a human donor with alopecia areata.

This chain connects TRBV19 to TRBJ2-3; D possibly uses TRBD1 or TRBD2 (5 bases each). Germline V gives CDR1 LNHDA, CDR2 SQIVND (reference sequence). V was cut by 5 bases and J by 4 bases, with 13 bases left in between. The CDR3 spans 14 residues. CDR3 coding DNA: TGTGCCAGTAGTTGGGGACCGCGCCCAGATACGCAGTATTTT. It translates to CASSWGPRPDTQYF.

This clone has only a few counts. The chain has TRBV29-1 and TRBJ2-7; 10 bases are a match to TRBD2. Germline V CDR1 and CDR2: SQVTM, ANQGSEA. With V trimmed by 4 bases and J by 3 bases, 3 bases remained unmatched. The CDR3 totals 13 residues. The CDR3 nucleotides read TGCAGCGTTGCGGGGACTAGCGACTACGAGCAGTACTTC. Its translation is CSVAGTSDYEQYF.

This clone appeared a few times. The chain couples TRBV4-1 to TRBJ1-1, with 9 bases matching TRBD1. Germline lookup yields CDR1 MGHRA and CDR2 YSYEKL. The CDR3 has 18 amino acids. The V gene end was trimmed by 0 bases and the J gene end by 0 bases; junction bases not matched to a gene: 8. As DNA, the CDR3 is TGCGCCAGCAGCCAAGATCAAACCGGACAGGGGCTGAACACTGAAGCTTTCTTT. Translation: CASSQDQTGQGLNTEAFF.

The V and J genes are TRBV7-2 and TRBJ1-5, with D possibly TRBD1 on 5 matching bases. V was clipped by 3 bases and J by 3 bases, with 12 bases between them. Per germline, CDR1 SGHTA and CDR2 FQGNSA. CDR3 length: 15 residues. The CDR3: CASSFRDGHNQPQHF. CDR3 DNA: TGTGCCAGCAGCTTCCGGGACGGACACAATCAGCCCCAGCATTTT. The whole variable domain, filled in from reference TRBV7-2 and TRBJ1-5, reads GAGVSQSPSNKVTEKGKDVELRCDPISGHTALYWYRQSLGQGLEFLIYFQGNSAPDKSGLPSDRFSAERTGGSVSTLTIQRTQQEDSAVYLCASSFRDGHNQPQHFGDGTRLSIL.

The V and J genes are TRBV30 and TRBJ2-5, with 7 bases matching TRBD1. V shed 2 bases, J shed 3 bases, and the junction held 6 bases outside the gene matches. The germline gives CDR1 GTSNPN, CDR2 SVGIG (reference sequence). The CDR3 contains 14 residues. The CDR3: CAWSTGASKETQYF. The CDR3, as DNA: TGTGCCTGGAGTACAGGGGCATCCAAAGAGACCCAGTACTTC.

The V and J genes are TRBV5-6 and TRBJ2-4, with D unclear. CDR3 length: 12 amino acids. Trimming left V 5 bases short and J 1 base short, with 4 bases between. Germline loops: CDR1 SGHDT, CDR2 YYEEEE. The DNA of the CDR3 is TGTGCCAGCAGGGGGGCCAAAAACATTCAGTACTTC. It is translated as CASRGAKNIQYF.

The table lists this clone with a count of one. The chain joins TRBV5-1 to TRBJ2-7, with D uncertain. V lost 1 base, J lost 3 bases, and 11 bases lay in between. CDR3 size: 14 residues. The germline V gene has CDR1 SGHRS and CDR2 YFSETQ. The CDR3 region is CASSLRSHSYEQYF. The CDR3 region has the DNA TGCGCCAGCAGCTTGCGGTCTCACAGCTACGAGCAGTACTTC.

This chain connects TRBV27 to TRBJ1-2; the D is unclear. Deletions cut 2 bases from V and 0 bases from J, with 13 bases between. Germline CDR1 MNHEY, CDR2 SMNVEV (reference sequence). CDR3 length equals 16 residues. This chain's CDR3 is CASSLVFMEANYGYTF. CDR3 sequence (DNA): TGTGCCAGCAGTTTAGTGTTCATGGAGGCTAACTATGGCTACACCTTC.

In DNA form, the CDR3 reads TGTGCCAGCAGTGTGGGGGGAGAGCAGTACTTC. Amino acids: CASSVGGEQYF. The chain recombines TRBV27 with TRBJ2-7, with TRBD2 as a possible D gene (6 bases). Germline V CDR1 and CDR2: MNHEY, SMNVEV (reference sequence). Trimming cost V 5 bases and J 7 bases, with 9 bases left between them. This CDR3 comprises 11 residues.

This clone was observed a few times. V gene TRBV27 combines with J gene TRBJ2-5, with D unclear. Trimming took 8 bases from V and 5 from J, leaving 15 bases between them. The CDR3 runs to 13 residues. Germline V gene sequence: CDR1 MNHEY, CDR2 SMNVEV (reference sequence). The CDR3 coding sequence is TGTGCCAGCTCTCTAGTATACCGGGAGACCCAGTACTTC. Protein product: CASSLVYRETQYF.

V usage is TRBV5-6 and J usage is TRBJ1-1; no clear D gene. Germline loops: CDR1 SGHDT, CDR2 YYEEEE. The V end lost 2 bases, the J end lost 5 bases, and 10 bases lay between the germline ends. The CDR3 is 13 amino acids. CDR3 in DNA: TGTGCCAGCAGCTTTGATAGGGAAACTGAAGCTTTCTTT. Its translation is CASSFDRETEAFF.

In its sample, this clone is medium-sized. The chain is built from TRBV4-1 and TRBJ1-1, with D uncertain. This CDR3 region has 15 residues. The germline CDR1 and CDR2 sequences are MGHRA and YSYEKL. Trimming removed 4 bases from V and 1 base from J, with 13 bases in between. The CDR3 loop is CASSPLDLWNTEAFF. The CDR3 coding sequence is TGCGCCAGCAGCCCTCTAGACTTGTGGAACACTGAAGCTTTCTTT.

The V and J genes are TRBV7-9 and TRBJ1-2; D is ambiguous. Per the germline V gene, CDR1 is SEHNR and CDR2 is FQNEAQ (reference sequence). CDR3 length: 11 residues. V was clipped by 5 bases and J by 3 bases, with 4 bases between them. The CDR3 bases are TGTGCCAGCAGCCGGGACTATGGCTACACCTTC. This sequence encodes CASSRDYGYTF.

The chain uses TRBV4-1 and TRBJ2-7; tentatively, D is TRBD1 (6 bases). Trimming stripped 6 bases from V and 6 bases from J, with 15 bases between. This CDR3 comprises 13 residues. Germline V lookup: CDR1 MGHRA, CDR2 YSYEKL. The CDR3 DNA sequence: TGCGCCAGCAGTCTGGGACATCCGGGCGAGCAGTACTTC. This codes for CASSLGHPGEQYF.

Written as DNA, the CDR3 is TGCAGCGTTGATAGCACCTCCGGCCTCAGGGACTATGGCTACACCTTC. Its protein product is CSVDSTSGLRDYGYTF. The rearrangement uses TRBV29-1 and TRBJ1-2; TRBD1 might be the D (5 bases). The CDR3 is made up of 16 amino acids. V gave up 3 bases and J gave up 3 bases, with 20 bases separating them. In germline, CDR1 is SQVTM, CDR2 ANQGSEA. Full variable domain (outside the CDR3, taken from reference TRBV29-1 and TRBJ1-2): SAVISQKPSRDICQRGTSLTIQCQVDSQVTMMFWYRQQPGQSLTLIATANQGSEATYESGFVIDKFPISRPNLTFSTLTVSNMSPEDSSIYLCSVDSTSGLRDYGYTFGSGTRLTVV.

The chain is built from TRBV27 and TRBJ1-6; no clear D. CDR1 is MNHEY and CDR2 is SMNVEV in the germline V gene (reference sequence). The CDR3 spans 14 residues. The V and J ends lost 5 bases and 10 bases respectively, with 15 bases between them. The CDR3 spells CASSKPGSGSPLHF. CDR3 DNA: TGTGCCAGCAGTAAACCGGGGTCAGGATCACCCCTCCACTTT.